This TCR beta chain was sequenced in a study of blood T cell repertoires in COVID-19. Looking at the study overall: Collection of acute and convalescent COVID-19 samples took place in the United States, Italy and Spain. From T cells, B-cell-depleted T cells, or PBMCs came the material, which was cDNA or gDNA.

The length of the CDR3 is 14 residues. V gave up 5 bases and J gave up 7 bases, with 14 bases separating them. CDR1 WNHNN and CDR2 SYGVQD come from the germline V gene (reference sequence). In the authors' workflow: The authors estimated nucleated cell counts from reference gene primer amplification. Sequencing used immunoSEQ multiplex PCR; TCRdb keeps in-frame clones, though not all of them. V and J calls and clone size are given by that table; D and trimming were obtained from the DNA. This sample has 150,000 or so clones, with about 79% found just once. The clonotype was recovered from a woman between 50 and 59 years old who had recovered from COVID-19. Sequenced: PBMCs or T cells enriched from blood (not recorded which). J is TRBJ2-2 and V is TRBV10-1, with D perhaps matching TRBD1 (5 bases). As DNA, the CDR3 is TGCGCCAGCAGTTGGCAGGGAAATGACGGGGAGCTGTTTTTT. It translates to CASSWQGNDGELFF.